This paragraph reports one T cell receptor beta chain. The CDR3 is 14 residues long. Germline V gene lookup returns CDR1 SGHTA and CDR2 FQGNSA. Trimming cost V 6 bases and J 2 bases, with 10 bases left between them. The data were produced by immunoSEQ multiplex PCR, yet TCRdb's version contains in-frame clones alone and is incomplete. Altogether approximately 230,000 clones are present, around four fifths being singletons, with the ten largest covering approximately 15%. The entry originates in a study of blood T cell repertoires in COVID-19. The rearrangement uses TRBV7-2 and TRBJ1-4, with no clear D. The sample taken for sequencing was PBMCs or T cells enriched from blood (not recorded which). The TCR was taken from a man between 35 and 55 years old who had recovered from COVID-19. The CDR3 spells CASRSTPTNEKLFF. CDR3 DNA sequence: TGTGCCAGCAGATCGACACCGACTAATGAAAAACTGTTTTTT. The full variable domain, completed using reference TRBV7-2 and TRBJ1-4, is GAGVSQSPSNKVTEKGKDVELRCDPISGHTALYWYRQSLGQGLEFLIYFQGNSAPDKSGLPSDRFSAERTGGSVSTLTIQRTQQEDSAVYLCASRSTPTNEKLFFGSGTQLSVL.